A selection of T cell receptor beta chains follows, all from one sample in a study of blood T cells in healthy people across ages. TCRdb reanalysed the 5' RACE reads using MiXCR and keeps one entry per CDR3 protein. This table has hundreds of thousands of distinct CDR3 sequences, over 45% appearing once. The specimen sequenced was blood. These TCRs come from a woman in her sixties in good health. CDR3s include the opening cysteine and the closing phenylalanine or tryptophan. A D gene is named only where the DNA matches it firmly. The size entry is marked missing in some rows and otherwise reads once, few, many or a size class.

CDR3 DNA	CDR3 protein	V gene	D gene	J gene	clone size
TGTGCCAGCAGCCTCAGGTACGAGCAGTACTTC	CASSLRYEQYF	TRBV7-2	.	TRBJ2-7	many
TGCAGCGTTGAAGGGGCCCACGGGGTTGCGAGCTCCTACAATGAGCAGTTCTTC	CSVEGAHGVASSYNEQFF	TRBV29-1	.	TRBJ2-1	few
TGTGCCAGCAGCTTAGTCACTAGCGCGAGCTCCGACGAGCAGTACTTC	CASSLVTSASSDEQYF	TRBV7-8	TRBD2	TRBJ2-7	.
TGTGCCAGCAGCCTCCTCCCAGGGACTTCTTTCAATGAGCAGTTCTTC	CASSLLPGTSFNEQFF	TRBV27	.	TRBJ2-1	.
TGTGCCAGCAGCTTAGTCGGCTCGGCAGCCGCTAACTATGGCTACACCTTC	CASSLVGSAAANYGYTF	TRBV7-9	.	TRBJ1-2	.
TGTGCCCGCAGCTTGCCGGGGAATTCACCCCTCCACTTT	CARSLPGNSPLHF	TRBV27	.	TRBJ1-6	.
TGTGCCAGCAGCTCCCAGACCAGTACTTACTCCTACGAGCAGTACTTC	CASSSQTSTYSYEQYF	TRBV7-2	.	TRBJ2-7	few
TGCAGTGCTAGGTCCTATGTGGCGGGGGGGAACACCGGGGAGCTGTTTTTT	CSARSYVAGGNTGELFF	TRBV20-1	TRBD2	TRBJ2-2	.
TGTGCCAGCAGCTTAGGTCAGAGCTATGGCTACACCTTC	CASSLGQSYGYTF	TRBV7-2	.	TRBJ1-2	many
TGTGCCAGCAGTCGAAGGACAGGGACTTCAGATACGCAGTATTTT	CASSRRTGTSDTQYF	TRBV27	TRBD1	TRBJ2-3	few
TGTGCCAGCAGCTTTACCCTTCAGGGGAAGCTGTTTTTT	CASSFTLQGKLFF	TRBV7-9	.	TRBJ2-2	.
TGTGCCAGCAGCTTAGGATACCCCCGAAGAAAAGCCTACGAGCAGTACTTC	CASSLGYPRRKAYEQYF	TRBV7-6	.	TRBJ2-7	.